Shown below are 16 T cell receptor beta chains from a single sample sequenced in a study of cytomegalovirus exposure and HLA in healthy donors. In the PCR, 60 Vbeta and 13 Jbeta primers were used. Some clones are missing from TCRdb's copy, which holds only in-frame ones; the method was immunoSEQ multiplex PCR. The sample holds 150,000 or so clones. Sequencing used PBMCs. The receptor source for this set is a woman aged 45-60 years in good health and CMV-seronegative.

The chain carries TRBV7-2 and TRBJ1-1, with a possible D match to TRBD1 (5 bases). V dropped 5 bases and J dropped 4 bases, with 14 bases sitting between them. This CDR3 has 14 amino acids. Germline V gene sequence: CDR1 SGHTA, CDR2 FQGNSA. DNA for the CDR3: TGTGCCAGCAGCGCGAACTTGGGGGGCACTGAAGCTTTCTTT. As protein: CASSANLGGTEAFF.

The chain employs TRBV7-2 and TRBJ2-7, with TRBD2 identical over 7 bases. V lost 2 bases to trimming and J lost 0 bases; unmatched junction nucleotides: 4. The CDR3 totals 15 residues. Germline loops: CDR1 SGHTA, CDR2 FQGNSA. Written as DNA, the CDR3 is TGTGCCAGCAGCTTACAGGGACTAAACTCCTACGAGCAGTACTTC. This codes for CASSLQGLNSYEQYF.

This chain links TRBV30 with TRBJ2-5; TRBD2 matches 7 bases. CDR1 GTSNPN and CDR2 SVGIG come from the germline V gene (reference sequence). V lost 1 base and J lost 5; bases outside the gene matches: 10. The CDR3 contains 15 residues. CDR3 in DNA: TGTGCCTGGAGTGGCCCGGTGGGAGGGCCGGAGACCCAGTACTTC. Protein sequence: CAWSGPVGGPETQYF.

This chain connects TRBV28 to TRBJ2-5, with D possibly being TRBD1 (6 bases). This CDR3 is 12 amino acids long. Per germline, CDR1 MDHEN and CDR2 SYDVKM. With 7 bases removed from V and 5 bases from J, the gap between germline ends came to 11 bases. As DNA, the CDR3 is TGTGCCAGCAATCAGGGGTGGGAGACCCAGTACTTC. As protein: CASNQGWETQYF. Filled out from reference TRBV28 and TRBJ2-5, the complete variable domain reads DVKVTQSSRYLVKRTGEKVFLECVQDMDHENMFWYRQDPGLGLRLIYFSYDVKMKEKGDIPEGYSVSREKKERFSLILESASTNQTSMYLCASNQGWETQYFGPGTRLLVL.

V usage is TRBV6-6 and J usage is TRBJ2-2, with 11 nucleotides matching TRBD1. The germline V gene has CDR1 MNHNY and CDR2 SVGAGI (reference sequence). This CDR3 is 16 amino acids long. Losses at the gene ends were 9 bases for V and 7 bases for J; bases not matched to a gene: 13. This CDR3 reads CASRMGQGGRNGELFF. CDR3 bases: TGTGCCAGTAGGATGGGACAGGGGGGACGGAACGGGGAGCTGTTTTTT.

CDR3 in DNA: TGTGCCTGGATGGGGGGTCAAATCGAGCAGTACTTC. Translation: CAWMGGQIEQYF. The chain recombines TRBV30 with TRBJ2-7, with D tentatively TRBD2 (6 bases). The CDR3 has 12 amino acids. V lost 4 bases and J lost 6, with 13 bases in between. Per the germline V gene, CDR1 is GTSNPN and CDR2 is SVGIG (reference sequence). The full variable domain, rest sourced from reference TRBV30 and TRBJ2-7, is SQTIHQWPATLVQPVGSPLSLECTVEGTSNPNLYWYRQAAGRGLQLLFYSVGIGQISSEVPQNLSASRPQDRQFILSSKKLLLSDSGFYLCAWMGGQIEQYFGPGTRLTVT.

CDR3 nucleotide sequence: TGTGCCAGCAGCCGGGGTACCCTTGAAGCTTTCTTT. Amino acid sequence: CASSRGTLEAFF. J is TRBJ1-1 and V is TRBV6-5, with D uncertain. The CDR3 is 12 residues long. The V end was cut by 6 bases, the J end by 7 bases, with 12 bases between. Germline CDR1 and CDR2: MNHEY and SVGAGI.

This rearrangement joins TRBV5-6 to TRBJ1-2; the D gene is possibly TRBD1 (6 bases). The germline CDR1 and CDR2 sequences are SGHDT and YYEEEE. V lost 0 bases to trimming and J lost 1 base, with 16 bases between them. CDR3 length: 17 residues. The CDR3 sequence is CASSLVGGQLINYGYTF. CDR3 in DNA: TGTGCCAGCAGCTTGGTGGGTGGACAGCTTATTAACTATGGCTACACCTTC.

The J gene is TRBJ2-5, the V gene TRBV5-1; 7 bases agree with TRBD1. Germline V gene sequence: CDR1 SGHRS, CDR2 YFSETQ. The CDR3 runs to 17 residues. V trimming: 6 bases; J trimming: 4 bases; junction bases outside the gene matches: 18. The DNA of the CDR3 is TGCGCCAGCACCCTCTTTCCGACAGGGACCTTAGGAGAGACCCAGTACTTC. Protein sequence: CASTLFPTGTLGETQYF.

The gene calls are TRBV9 and TRBJ2-3; D possibly corresponds to TRBD2 (7 bases). CDR1 and CDR2 (germline): SGDLS, YYNGEE. The CDR3 extends over 13 amino acids. Trimming pared 8 bases from V and 0 bases from J, leaving 10 bases between. The CDR3 loop is CASEGGSTDTQYF. In nucleotides, the CDR3 is TGTGCCAGTGAGGGGGGGAGCACAGATACGCAGTATTTT. The full variable domain, completed using reference TRBV9 and TRBJ2-3, is DSGVTQTPKHLITATGQRVTLRCSPRSGDLSVYWYQQSLDQGLQFLIQYYNGEERAKGNILERFSAQQFPDLHSELNLSSLELGDSALYFCASEGGSTDTQYFGPGTRLTVL.

This sequence joins TRBV18 and TRBJ2-7; 11 bases fit TRBD1. The CDR3 has 15 residues. The germline gives CDR1 KGHSH, CDR2 LQKENI. With 5 bases clipped from V and 3 bases from J, the junction kept 6 bases outside the gene matches. The CDR3 loop is CASSASGTGGYEQYF. Here the CDR3 DNA reads TGTGCCAGCTCAGCGAGTGGGACAGGGGGCTACGAGCAGTACTTC.

V gene TRBV30 combines with J gene TRBJ1-1, with TRBD1 identical over 9 bases. The CDR3 extends over 13 amino acids. Germline V CDR1 and CDR2: GTSNPN, SVGIG (reference sequence). With 5 bases clipped from V and 5 bases from J, the junction kept 6 bases outside the gene matches. This CDR3 reads CAWLDRGRTEAFF. CDR3 nucleotide sequence: TGTGCCTGGCTCGACAGGGGGAGGACTGAAGCTTTCTTT.

This chain links TRBV2 with TRBJ1-1; D unresolved. V was cut by 5 bases and J by 3 bases, with 10 bases left in between. Germline CDR1 SNHLY, CDR2 FYNNEI. The CDR3 has 13 amino acids. The CDR3 region is CASSLTRYTEAFF. In DNA form, the CDR3 reads TGTGCCAGCAGTTTAACTCGCTACACTGAAGCTTTCTTT. Looking up the rest from reference TRBV2 and TRBJ1-1 gives the full variable domain: EPEVTQTPSHQVTQMGQEVILRCVPISNHLYFYWYRQILGQKVEFLVSFYNNEISEKSEIFDDQFSVERPDGSNFTLKIRSTKLEDSAMYFCASSLTRYTEAFFGQGTRLTVV.

This rearrangement joins TRBV19 to TRBJ1-6; possibly TRBD1 for D (6 bases). CDR3 length: 17 amino acids. Trimming shortened V by 6 bases and J by 6 bases, and 21 bases separated the two germline ends. Germline CDR1 is LNHDA and CDR2 is SQIVND (reference sequence). The CDR3 bases are TGTGCCAGTAGGACAATAAACAGGGACTATAGTAATTCACCCCTCCACTTT. Translating it yields CASRTINRDYSNSPLHF.

The CDR3 DNA reads TGCGCCAGCAGCCGACAGGGGTCGGGAGAGACCCAGTACTTC. Protein sequence: CASSRQGSGETQYF. The chain links TRBV5-1 to TRBJ2-5; TRBD1 matches 8 bases. The germline V gene encodes CDR1 SGHRS and CDR2 YFSETQ. The V segment lost 4 bases and the J segment 4 bases; nucleotides outside the gene matches: 6. This CDR3 region has 14 residues.

V gene TRBV12-5 combines with J gene TRBJ1-1; D gene unclear. Germline lookup yields CDR1 LGHNT and CDR2 FRNRAP. The CDR3 is 12 residues long. V shed 0 bases and J shed 8 bases, with 7 bases lying between them. The CDR3 coding sequence is TGTGCTAGTGGTTTGGTTACCCGGGAAGCTTTCTTT. It translates to CASGLVTREAFF.